This T cell receptor (beta chain) was sequenced in a study of T cells after yellow fever vaccination. Background on the study: Each low-cell-number fraction was prepared by means of SMART-Seq v4 Ultra Low Input. Findings of the study overall: Post-booster repertoires contained most primary-vaccination clones again (roughly 97% CD4, approximately 88% CD8). When the response was secondary, it was weaker but reached its peak faster, day 5 versus 15.

The CDR3 has 14 amino acids. With 5 bases clipped from V and 6 bases from J, the junction kept 10 bases outside the gene matches. Germline V gives CDR1 KGHSH, CDR2 LQKENI. This clonotype was observed a few times. Its antigen is unknown. TCR cDNA, made by 5'RACE template switching, carried an added universal primer site and UMIs. TCRdb itself ran the 5' RACE reads through MiXCR, one entry per CDR3 protein. Found here are nearly 550,000 distinct CDR3 sequences, around 21% of them singletons; the top ten hold approximately 15%. The source was PBMCs, collected 15 days after the yellow fever booster vaccination. The receptor was derived from a man between 25 and 39 years old who received the YFV17D yellow fever vaccine. J is TRBJ2-7 and V is TRBV18; TRBD1 matches at 7 bases. CDR3 nucleotide sequence: TGTGCCAGCTCAGATTCGGACAGGACTTCCGAGCAGTACTTC. It encodes CASSDSDRTSEQYF.